The source of this T cell receptor (beta chain) is a study of cytomegalovirus exposure and HLA in healthy donors. Study-wide results and limits: A list of 150 to 200 TCR beta chains associated with cytomegalovirus was given.

A word on this clone: Its antigen is still unknown.

J was trimmed by 2 bases and V by 2 bases; bases with no gene match: 5. This CDR3 is built from 16 residues. Germline V gives CDR1 MNHEY, CDR2 SMNVEV (reference sequence). Here immunoSEQ multiplex PCR was the method, and the copy in TCRdb shows in-frame clones only, minus some. The table lists 250,000 to 400,000 clones, roughly nine tenths of them singletons, with 1.2% in the top ten. Source material: PBMCs. The receptor comes from a woman aged 25 to 39 in good health and CMV-seropositive. The V call is TRBV27, the J call TRBJ1-5, with 8 bases matching TRBD1. This chain's CDR3 is CASSLAGGAGNQPQHF. The CDR3 DNA reads as TGTGCCAGCAGTTTAGCAGGGGGCGCGGGCAATCAGCCCCAGCATTTT.